This T cell receptor beta chain was captured in a study of T cells in localized non-small cell lung cancer. The study, taken as a whole, reports: Appearing in adjacent lung were a median about 50 of the top 100 tumor clones.

Between the trimmed V and J ends, which lost 8 bases and 0 bases, there was a span of 8 bases. The CDR3 is made up of 13 amino acids. CDR1 MNHEY and CDR2 SVGAGI come from the germline V gene. In regard to this clone: Its specificity is not known.

Method: immunoSEQ multiplex PCR; TCRdb's copy keeps in-frame clones and lacks some. The profile shows tens of thousands of clones, around 82% of them singletons. The sequencing here drew on peripheral blood, taken before any cancer treatment. The J gene is TRBJ1-3, the V gene TRBV6-5; D uncertain. The receptor's source is a male donor aged 60 or over with stage II squamous cell lung carcinoma. DNA of the CDR3: TGTGCCAGCTGTAGGGTCTCTGGAAACACCATATATTTT. Encoded protein: CASCRVSGNTIYF.